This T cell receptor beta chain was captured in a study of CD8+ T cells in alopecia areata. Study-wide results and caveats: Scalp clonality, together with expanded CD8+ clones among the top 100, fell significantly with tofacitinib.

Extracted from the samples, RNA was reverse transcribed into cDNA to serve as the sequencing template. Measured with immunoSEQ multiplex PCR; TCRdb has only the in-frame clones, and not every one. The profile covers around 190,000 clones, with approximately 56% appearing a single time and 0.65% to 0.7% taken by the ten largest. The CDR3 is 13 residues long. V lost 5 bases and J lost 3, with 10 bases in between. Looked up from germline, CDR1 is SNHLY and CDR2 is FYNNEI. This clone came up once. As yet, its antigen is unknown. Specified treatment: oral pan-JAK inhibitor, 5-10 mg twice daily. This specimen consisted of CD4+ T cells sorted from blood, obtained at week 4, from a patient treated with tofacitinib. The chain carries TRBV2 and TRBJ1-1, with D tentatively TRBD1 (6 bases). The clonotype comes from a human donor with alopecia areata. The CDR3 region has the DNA TGTGCCAGCAGTAACAGGGCGGACACTGAAGCTTTCTTT. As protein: CASSNRADTEAFF.